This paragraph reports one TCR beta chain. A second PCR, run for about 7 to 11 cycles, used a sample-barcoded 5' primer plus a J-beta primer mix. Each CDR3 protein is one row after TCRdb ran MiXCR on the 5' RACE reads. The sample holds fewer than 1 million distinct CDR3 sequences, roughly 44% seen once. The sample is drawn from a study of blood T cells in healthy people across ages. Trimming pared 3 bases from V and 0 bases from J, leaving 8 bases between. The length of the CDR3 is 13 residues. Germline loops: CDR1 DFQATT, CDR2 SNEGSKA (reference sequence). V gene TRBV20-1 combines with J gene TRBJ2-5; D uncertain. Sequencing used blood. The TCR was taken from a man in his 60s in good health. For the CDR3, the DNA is TGCAGTGCTAGTATCGGGTACCAAGAGACCCAGTACTTC. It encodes CSASIGYQETQYF.